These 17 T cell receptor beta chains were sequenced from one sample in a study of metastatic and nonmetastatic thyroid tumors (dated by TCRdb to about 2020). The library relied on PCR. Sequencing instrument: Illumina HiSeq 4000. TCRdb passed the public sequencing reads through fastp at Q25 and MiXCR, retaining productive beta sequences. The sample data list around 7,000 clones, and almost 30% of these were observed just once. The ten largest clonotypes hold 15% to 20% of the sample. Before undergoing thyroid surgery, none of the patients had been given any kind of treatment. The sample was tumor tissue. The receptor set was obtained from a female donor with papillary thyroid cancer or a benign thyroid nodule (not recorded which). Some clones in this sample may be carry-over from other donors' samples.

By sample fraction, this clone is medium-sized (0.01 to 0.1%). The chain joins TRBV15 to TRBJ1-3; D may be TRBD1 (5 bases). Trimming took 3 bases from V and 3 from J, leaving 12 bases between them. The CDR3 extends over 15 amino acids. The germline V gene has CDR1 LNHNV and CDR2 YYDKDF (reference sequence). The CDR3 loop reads CATSSLSGIGNTIYF. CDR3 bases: TGTGCCACCAGCAGTCTGTCAGGGATTGGAAACACCATATATTTT.

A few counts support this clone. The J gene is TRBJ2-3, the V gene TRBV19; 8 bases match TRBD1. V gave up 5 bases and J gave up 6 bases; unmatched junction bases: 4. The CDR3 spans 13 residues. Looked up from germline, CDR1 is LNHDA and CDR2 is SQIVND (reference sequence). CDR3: CASSQGAGDTQYF. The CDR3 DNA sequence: TGTGCCAGTAGTCAGGGGGCGGGTGATACGCAGTATTTT.

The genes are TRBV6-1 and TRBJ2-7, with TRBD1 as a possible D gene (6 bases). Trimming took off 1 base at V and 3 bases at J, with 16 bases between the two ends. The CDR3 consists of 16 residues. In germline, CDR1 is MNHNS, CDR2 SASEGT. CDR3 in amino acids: CASSEVTGTGHYEQYF. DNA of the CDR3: TGTGCCAGCAGTGAAGTAACCGGGACGGGACACTACGAGCAGTACTTC.

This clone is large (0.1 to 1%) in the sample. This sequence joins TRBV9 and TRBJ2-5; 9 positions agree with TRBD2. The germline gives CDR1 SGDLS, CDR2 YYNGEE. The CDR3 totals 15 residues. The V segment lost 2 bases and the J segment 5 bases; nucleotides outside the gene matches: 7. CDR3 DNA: TGTGCCAGCAGCGTCGATAGCGGGGGAGGTGAGACCCAGTACTTC. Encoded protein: CASSVDSGGGETQYF. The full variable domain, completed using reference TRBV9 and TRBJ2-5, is DSGVTQTPKHLITATGQRVTLRCSPRSGDLSVYWYQQSLDQGLQFLIQYYNGEERAKGNILERFSAQQFPDLHSELNLSSLELGDSALYFCASSVDSGGGETQYFGPGTRLLVL.

The CDR3 DNA follows: TGTGCCAGCAGCTTAGCGGTGGGGGCTGAAGGTGAGCAGTACTTC. It codes for CASSLAVGAEGEQYF. The rearrangement joins TRBV7-9 to TRBJ2-7, with D tentatively TRBD1 (6 bases). Trimming left V 0 bases short and J 7 bases short, with 16 bases between. Germline V gene sequence: CDR1 SEHNR, CDR2 FQNEAQ (reference sequence). The CDR3 consists of 15 residues.

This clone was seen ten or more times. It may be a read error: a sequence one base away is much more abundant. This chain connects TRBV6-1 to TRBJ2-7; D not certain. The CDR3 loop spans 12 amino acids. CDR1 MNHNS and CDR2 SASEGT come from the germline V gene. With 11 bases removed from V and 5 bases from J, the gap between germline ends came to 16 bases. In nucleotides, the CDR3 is TGTGCCTCCCTTTCGCCGGGTAACGAGCAGTACTTC. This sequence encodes CASLSPGNEQYF.

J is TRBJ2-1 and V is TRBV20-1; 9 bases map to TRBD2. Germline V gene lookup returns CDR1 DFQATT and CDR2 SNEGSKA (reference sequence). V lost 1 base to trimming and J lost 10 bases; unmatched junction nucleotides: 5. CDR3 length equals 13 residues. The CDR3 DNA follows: TGCAGTGCTAGAGTGGCGGGAGGGGCAGAGCAGTTCTTC. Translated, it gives CSARVAGGAEQFF.

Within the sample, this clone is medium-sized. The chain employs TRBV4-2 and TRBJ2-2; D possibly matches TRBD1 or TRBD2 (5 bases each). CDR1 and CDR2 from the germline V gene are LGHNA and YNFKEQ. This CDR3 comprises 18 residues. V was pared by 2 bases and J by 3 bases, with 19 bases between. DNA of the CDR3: TGTGCCAGCAGCCAATGGGGACCTGCCGCGACTTACACCGGGGAGCTGTTTTTT. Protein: CASSQWGPAATYTGELFF.

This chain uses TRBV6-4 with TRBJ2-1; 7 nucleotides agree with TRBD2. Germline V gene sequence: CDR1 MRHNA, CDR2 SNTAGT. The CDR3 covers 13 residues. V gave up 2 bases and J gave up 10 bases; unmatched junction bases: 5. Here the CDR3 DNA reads TGTGCCAGCAGTGACATGAGAGCGGGGGAGCAGTTCTTC. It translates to CASSDMRAGEQFF.

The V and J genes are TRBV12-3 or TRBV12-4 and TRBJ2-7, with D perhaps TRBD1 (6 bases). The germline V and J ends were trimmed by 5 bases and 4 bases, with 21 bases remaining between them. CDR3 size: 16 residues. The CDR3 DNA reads TGTGCCAGCAGTCCACATTCGACAGGTTGGGGGTACGAGCAGTACTTC. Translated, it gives CASSPHSTGWGYEQYF.

The CDR3 reads CASSTRTGTSTDTQYF. The CDR3 region has the DNA TGCGCCAGCAGCACCCGGACAGGGACTAGCACAGATACGCAGTATTTT. The rearrangement uses TRBV5-1 and TRBJ2-3, with TRBD1 matching over 8 bases. Germline V gene lookup returns CDR1 SGHRS and CDR2 YFSETQ. Germline trimming cut 4 bases from V and 0 bases from J; bases unmatched to any gene: 7. The CDR3 length is 16 residues.

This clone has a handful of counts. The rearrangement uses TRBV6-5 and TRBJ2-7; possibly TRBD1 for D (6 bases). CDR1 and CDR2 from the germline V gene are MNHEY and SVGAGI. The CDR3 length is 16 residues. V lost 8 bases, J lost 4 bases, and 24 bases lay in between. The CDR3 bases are TGTGCCAGCGGTTTACCCACCGGACAGTACCCTTACGAGCAGTACTTC. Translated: CASGLPTGQYPYEQYF.

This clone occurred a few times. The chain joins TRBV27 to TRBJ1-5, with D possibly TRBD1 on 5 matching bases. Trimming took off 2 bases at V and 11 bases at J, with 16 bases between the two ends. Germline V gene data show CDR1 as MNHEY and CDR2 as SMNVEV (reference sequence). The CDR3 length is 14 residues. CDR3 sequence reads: CASSLTPGGMTQHF. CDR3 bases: TGTGCCAGCAGTTTAACGCCGGGGGGGATGACCCAGCATTTT.

The DNA for the CDR3 is TGTGCCAGCAAAGCCCCGGCGGGTGGCTACACCTTC. Its translation: CASKAPAGGYTF. The rearrangement links TRBV28 to TRBJ1-2; D not resolved. Germline CDR1 reads MDHEN; CDR2 reads SYDVKM. The CDR3 runs 12 residues. Trimming took 7 bases from V and 7 from J, leaving 13 bases between them.

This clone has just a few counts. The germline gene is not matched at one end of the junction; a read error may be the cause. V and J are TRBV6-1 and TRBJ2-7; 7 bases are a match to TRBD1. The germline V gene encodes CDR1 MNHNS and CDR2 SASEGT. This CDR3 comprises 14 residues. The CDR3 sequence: CASASKGGGYEKYF. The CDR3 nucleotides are TGTGCCAGTGCTTCCAAAGGGGGCGGGTACGAGAAGTACTTC.

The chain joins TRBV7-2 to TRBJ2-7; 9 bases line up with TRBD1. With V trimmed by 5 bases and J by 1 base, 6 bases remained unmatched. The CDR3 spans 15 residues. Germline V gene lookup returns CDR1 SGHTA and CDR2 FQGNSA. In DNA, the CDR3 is TGTGCCAGCAGCCGCACAGGGGGCTTTTCCTACGAGCAGTACTTC. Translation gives CASSRTGGFSYEQYF.

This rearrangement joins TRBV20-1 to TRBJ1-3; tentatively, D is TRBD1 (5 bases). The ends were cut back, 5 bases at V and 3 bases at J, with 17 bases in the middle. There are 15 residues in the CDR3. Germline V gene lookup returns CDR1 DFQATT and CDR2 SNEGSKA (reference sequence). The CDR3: CSAGPGGGGGNTIYF. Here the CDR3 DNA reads TGCAGTGCTGGCCCTGGGGGAGGTGGTGGAAACACCATATATTTT.